This TCR beta chain was found in a study of blood T cell repertoires in COVID-19. The wider study: Samples taken during acute and convalescent COVID-19 were collected in the United States, Italy and Spain. PBMCs, B-cell-depleted T cells, or T cells provided the cDNA or gDNA that made up the material.

Sequencing used immunoSEQ multiplex PCR; TCRdb keeps in-frame clones, though not all of them. This sample has 100,000 or so clones, with approximately 90% found just once. The CDR3 is 16 amino acids. Germline CDR1 and CDR2: SGHTA and FQGTGA. J lost 4 bases, V lost 5 bases, and 12 bases had no gene match. The genes are TRBV7-3 and TRBJ2-3, with 7 positions matching TRBD2. This clonotype was obtained from a man aged 50-59 years with active COVID-19. The sequenced material came from peripheral blood. In DNA, the CDR3 is TGTGCCAGCAGCCCCCAGGGAGGGAACGGGGCAGATACGCAGTATTTT. This sequence encodes CASSPQGGNGADTQYF.